This T cell receptor beta chain was recovered during a study of T cell repertoires in cytomegalovirus infection (dated by TCRdb to between 2018 and 2021). Some background on the complete study: Recently identified HLA-C-restricted CMV epitopes, whose presentation resists viral immunomodulation, were targeted by peptide stimulations together with well-studied HLA-B-restricted epitopes. Donor HLA type was relevant to the analysis, as public TCR beta signatures indicated carriage of CMV infection together with the matching HLA type.

The treatment or condition label, read with the paper, signifies: in vitro stimulation with specific CMV peptide epitopes to enrich CMV-specific T cells. Sequencing used an Illumina HiSeq 1500. The raw public data were reprocessed by TCRdb itself: fastp quality trimming at Q25, MiXCR clonotype calling, in-frame beta chains only. Every entry covers one CDR3 protein and lists the most common genes and DNA from its rows. Across this sample there are hundreds of thousands of distinct CDR3 sequences, with 30% to 40% seen only once. The ten largest clones capture 11% to 15% of the sample. What the authors observed across the whole study: The ex vivo response was dominated by HLA-C-restricted CMV-specific TCR beta clonotypes, and the single most frequent clonotype in two of eight donors was supplied by these HLA-C-restricted clonotypes. Cumulative frequency of public TCR beta family members discriminated carriers of CMV infection plus the relevant HLA type in this cohort and an independent 352-donor cohort.

Worth noting for this clonotype: It has no known antigen specificity. Base qualities are not recorded, but no much larger clone differs from it by a single base.

CDR1 MNHEY and CDR2 SVGEGT are derived from the germline V gene. The V end loses 8 bases and the J end loses 0 bases, and a stretch of 14 bases separates them. Including the terminal cysteine and phenylalanine, the CDR3 comprises 15 residues. The DNA shown is the 45-base CDR3, in frame from base 1. Sequenced here: cultured CD8+ T cells from PBMCs, sampled from culture after CMV antigen stimulation. This clonotype was sampled from a human donor in good health (CMV status not recorded). Some clones in this sample may be carry-over from other donors' samples. This chain is built from TRBV6-2 or TRBV6-3 and TRBJ1-5; the D gene assignment is ambiguous. Here is the DNA: TGTGCCAGCCAAACTGCGGGATATAGCAATCAGCCCCAGCATTTT. This encodes CASQTAGYSNQPQHF.